Listed below are T cell receptor beta chains from one sample, sequenced in a study of a mutant IDH1 vaccine in newly diagnosed glioma. These TCRs are of unknown antigen specificity. Repertoires were generated with immunoSEQ multiplex PCR, while TCRdb's copy carries only in-frame clones and drops some. Among 30,000 to 35,000 clones listed, nearly 90% were seen once. The starting material was PBMCs, obtained from a glioma patient whose treatment included an IDH1 peptide vaccine. These receptors all come from a man younger than 30 with glioma. Each CDR3 is given with its conserved first and last residue. D genes are given only for firm matches. Only part of the rows carry a size: once, few, many, or a class if the clone is expanded.

CDR3 protein,CDR3 DNA,clone size,J gene,D gene,V gene
CASSQVGVPSYTF,TGTGCCAGCAGCCAAGTAGGGGTTCCGTCCTACACCTTC,NA,TRBJ1-2,NA,TRBV14
CASSLGGLGNTGELFF,TGTGCCAGCAGTTTAGGGGGCTTAGGGAACACCGGGGAGCTGTTTTTT,NA,TRBJ2-2,TRBD1,TRBV6-6
CASSVEGEGTEAFF,TGTGCCAGCAGCGTAGAGGGGGAGGGGACTGAAGCTTTCTTT,NA,TRBJ1-1,NA,TRBV9
CASSLGSRPTDTQYF,TGTGCCAGCAGCTTAGGGTCGCGCCCCACAGATACGCAGTATTTT,once,TRBJ2-3,NA,TRBV7-9
CASSSVLSQPQHF,TGTGCCAGCAGCTCAGTCCTAAGTCAGCCCCAGCATTTT,NA,TRBJ1-5,NA,TRBV7-2
CASSPSGGSSYEQYF,TGCGCCAGCAGCCCATCCGGGGGATCTTCCTACGAGCAGTACTTC,NA,TRBJ2-7,NA,TRBV4-3
CASRGQGDGYTF,TGCGCCAGCAGGGGACAGGGTGATGGCTACACCTTC,once,TRBJ1-2,TRBD1,TRBV4-1
CASSETGFNQPQHF,TGTGCCAGCAGCGAAACAGGGTTTAATCAGCCCCAGCATTTT,NA,TRBJ1-5,NA,TRBV2
CASSVSGRVSDTQYF,TGTGCCAGCAGCGTTAGCGGGAGGGTTTCCGATACGCAGTATTTT,once,TRBJ2-3,TRBD2,TRBV9
CASSPRATANTGELFF,TGCGCCAGCAGCCCGAGGGCAACTGCGAACACCGGGGAGCTGTTTTTT,NA,TRBJ2-2,NA,TRBV4-1
CAISEYNYGYTF,TGTGCCATCAGTGAGTATAACTATGGCTACACCTTC,NA,TRBJ1-2,NA,TRBV10-3
CASGGETGGDQPQHF,TGTGCCAGCGGGGGTGAGACAGGGGGCGATCAGCCCCAGCATTTT,NA,TRBJ1-5,TRBD1,TRBV2
CAWSVARAQPQHF,TGTGCCTGGAGTGTGGCTCGGGCTCAGCCCCAGCATTTT,NA,TRBJ1-5,NA,TRBV30
CASSHGGPMVQETQYF,TGTGCCAGCAGCCACGGGGGGCCCATGGTCCAAGAGACCCAGTACTTC,once,TRBJ2-5,NA,TRBV7-2
CAISGTVNEKLFF,TGTGCCATCAGTGGGACAGTTAATGAAAAACTGTTTTTT,once,TRBJ1-4,NA,TRBV10-3
CASSQDGDLNTEAFF,TGCGCCAGCAGCCAAGATGGGGACCTGAACACTGAAGCTTTCTTT,once,TRBJ1-1,NA,TRBV4-3
CASSLEGSYYGYTF,TGCGCCAGCAGCTTGGAGGGCAGCTACTATGGCTACACCTTC,few,TRBJ1-2,NA,TRBV5-1
CAWSKPNQPQHF,TGTGCCTGGAGTAAGCCCAATCAGCCCCAGCATTTT,NA,TRBJ1-5,NA,TRBV30
CASTPGRGTDTQYF,TGTGCCAGCACCCCGGGGCGGGGCACAGATACGCAGTATTTT,NA,TRBJ2-3,NA,TRBV7-2
CASSLVAAQETQYF,TGTGCCAGCAGCTTAGTTGCAGCCCAAGAGACCCAGTACTTC,NA,TRBJ2-5,NA,TRBV11-2
CASSLTEETQYF,TGTGCCAGCTCGCTAACGGAAGAGACCCAGTACTTC,NA,TRBJ2-5,NA,TRBV7-9
CASSIIGVGNQPQHF,TGTGCCAGTAGTATTATTGGGGTGGGCAATCAGCCCCAGCATTTT,NA,TRBJ1-5,NA,TRBV19
CAIGGNLPTDTQYF,TGTGCCATCGGGGGCAATCTCCCCACAGATACGCAGTATTTT,NA,TRBJ2-3,NA,TRBV10-3
CASSVGDRINSPLHF,TGTGCCAGCAGTGTGGGAGACAGGATTAATTCACCCCTCCACTTT,NA,TRBJ1-6,NA,TRBV2
CASSLSDRAYGYTF,TGTGCCAGCAGTCTTTCGGACCGGGCCTATGGCTACACCTTC,NA,TRBJ1-2,NA,TRBV5-4
CASSKQDRGRGEQYF,TGCGCCAGCAGCAAACAGGACAGGGGGCGCGGCGAGCAGTACTTC,once,TRBJ2-7,TRBD1,TRBV5-1
CASRIRDYTDTQYF,TGCGCCAGCAGGATCCGGGACTACACAGATACGCAGTATTTT,NA,TRBJ2-3,TRBD2,TRBV5-1
CASRTNTGELFF,TGTGCCAGTAGAACTAACACCGGGGAGCTGTTTTTT,NA,TRBJ2-2,NA,TRBV19
CAIGDADGYTF,TGTGCCATCGGGGACGCGGATGGCTACACCTTC,NA,TRBJ1-2,NA,TRBV10-3
CASSKGRVGNTEAFF,TGCGCCAGCAGCAAGGGGAGGGTCGGGAACACTGAAGCTTTCTTT,NA,TRBJ1-1,NA,TRBV4-1
CASSLAGAGGYTF,TGTGCCAGCAGCTTGGCCGGGGCCGGTGGCTACACCTTC,NA,TRBJ1-2,NA,TRBV5-4
CSWRRETQYF,TGCAGCTGGAGAAGGGAGACCCAGTACTTC,NA,TRBJ2-5,NA,TRBV20-1
CASSYSQGTQPQHF,TGTGCCAGCAGTTACTCCCAAGGGACTCAGCCCCAGCATTTT,NA,TRBJ1-5,NA,TRBV6-6
CASSRRANYEQYF,TGTGCCAGCAGCAGGAGGGCCAACTACGAGCAGTACTTC,NA,TRBJ2-7,NA,TRBV7-8
CAWKGGSYEQYF,TGTGCCTGGAAGGGTGGATCCTACGAGCAGTACTTC,NA,TRBJ2-7,NA,TRBV30
CSAMSWVSSYEQYF,TGCAGCGCCATGTCGTGGGTCAGCTCCTACGAGCAGTACTTC,NA,TRBJ2-7,NA,TRBV29-1
CASSHHRDRGDEQYF,TGTGCCAGCAGTCATCACCGGGACAGGGGAGACGAGCAGTACTTC,NA,TRBJ2-7,TRBD1,TRBV27
CASSYAAHQPQHF,TGTGCCAGCAGTTACGCGGCGCATCAGCCCCAGCATTTT,NA,TRBJ1-5,NA,TRBV6-5
CAFSTDTQYF,TGTGCCTTTAGCACAGATACGCAGTATTTT,NA,TRBJ2-3,NA,TRBV30
CAWRAPGVETQYF,TGTGCCTGGAGGGCCCCCGGCGTCGAGACCCAGTACTTC,NA,TRBJ2-5,NA,TRBV30
CASSIGRANTEAFF,TGTGCCAGTAGTATCGGCAGAGCGAACACTGAAGCTTTCTTT,NA,TRBJ1-1,NA,TRBV19
CASRPQVDGSQHF,TGTGCCAGCAGACCCCAAGTGGATGGCAGCCAGCATTTT,NA,TRBJ1-5,NA,TRBV28
CAISEGFSAGELFF,TGTGCCATCAGTGAGGGGTTTAGCGCCGGGGAGCTGTTTTTT,NA,TRBJ2-2,NA,TRBV10-3
CASSQDRSGGRETQYF,TGTGCCAGCAGCCAAGATCGATCGGGAGGTAGAGAGACCCAGTACTTC,NA,TRBJ2-5,TRBD2,TRBV4-2
CASSRTPTDTIYF,TGTGCCAGCAGCCGAACACCAACAGACACCATATATTTT,NA,TRBJ1-3,NA,TRBV9
CASSAGRYEQYF,TGTGCCAGCAGCGCGGGACGCTACGAGCAGTACTTC,NA,TRBJ2-7,NA,TRBV5-4
CASSRQGYYEQYF,TGTGCCAGCAGTCGACAGGGGTACTACGAGCAGTACTTC,NA,TRBJ2-7,TRBD1,TRBV2
CASSQPPGPGERGAEAFF,TGTGCCAGCAGCCAACCTCCGGGCCCCGGGGAACGAGGCGCTGAAGCTTTCTTT,few,TRBJ1-1,NA,TRBV14
CASSSHSQGSYEQYF,TGTGCCAGCAGCTCCCATTCCCAGGGCTCCTACGAGCAGTACTTC,NA,TRBJ2-7,NA,TRBV28